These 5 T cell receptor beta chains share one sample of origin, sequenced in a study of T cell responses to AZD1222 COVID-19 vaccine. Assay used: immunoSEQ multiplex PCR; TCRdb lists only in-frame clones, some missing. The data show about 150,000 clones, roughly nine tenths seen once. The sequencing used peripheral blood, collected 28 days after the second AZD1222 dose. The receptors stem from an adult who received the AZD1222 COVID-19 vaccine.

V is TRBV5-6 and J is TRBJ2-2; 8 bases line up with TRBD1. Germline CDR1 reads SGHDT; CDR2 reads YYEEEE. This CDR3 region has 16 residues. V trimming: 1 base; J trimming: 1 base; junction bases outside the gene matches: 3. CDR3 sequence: CASSLFGQGNTGELFF. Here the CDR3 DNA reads TGTGCCAGCAGCTTGTTCGGACAGGGGAACACCGGGGAGCTGTTTTTT.

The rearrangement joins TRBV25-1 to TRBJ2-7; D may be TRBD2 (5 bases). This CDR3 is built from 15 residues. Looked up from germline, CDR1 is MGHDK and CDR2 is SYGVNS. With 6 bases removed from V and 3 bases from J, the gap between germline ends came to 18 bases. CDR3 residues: CASSDFGGLGYEQYF. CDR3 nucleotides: TGTGCCAGCAGCGACTTTGGAGGCTTGGGCTACGAGCAGTACTTC.

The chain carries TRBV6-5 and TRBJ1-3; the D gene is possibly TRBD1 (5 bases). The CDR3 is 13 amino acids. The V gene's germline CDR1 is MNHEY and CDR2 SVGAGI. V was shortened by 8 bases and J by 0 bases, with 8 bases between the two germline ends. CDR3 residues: CASRQSSGNTIYF. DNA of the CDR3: TGTGCCAGCCGACAGAGCTCTGGAAACACCATATATTTT.

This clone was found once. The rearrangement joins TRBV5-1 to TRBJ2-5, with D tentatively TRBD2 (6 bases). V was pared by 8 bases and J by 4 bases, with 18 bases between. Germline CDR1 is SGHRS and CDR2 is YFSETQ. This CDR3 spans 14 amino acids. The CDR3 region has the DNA TGCGCCAGTAATCCGGGACTGTCATTAGAGACCCAGTACTTC. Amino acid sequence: CASNPGLSLETQYF.

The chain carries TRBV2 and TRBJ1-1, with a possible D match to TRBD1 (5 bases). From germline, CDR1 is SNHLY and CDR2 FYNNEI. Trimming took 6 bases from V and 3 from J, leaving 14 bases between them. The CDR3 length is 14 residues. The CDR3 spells CASSPRVSYTEAFF. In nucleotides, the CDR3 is TGTGCCAGCAGCCCCAGGGTGTCGTACACTGAAGCTTTCTTT.